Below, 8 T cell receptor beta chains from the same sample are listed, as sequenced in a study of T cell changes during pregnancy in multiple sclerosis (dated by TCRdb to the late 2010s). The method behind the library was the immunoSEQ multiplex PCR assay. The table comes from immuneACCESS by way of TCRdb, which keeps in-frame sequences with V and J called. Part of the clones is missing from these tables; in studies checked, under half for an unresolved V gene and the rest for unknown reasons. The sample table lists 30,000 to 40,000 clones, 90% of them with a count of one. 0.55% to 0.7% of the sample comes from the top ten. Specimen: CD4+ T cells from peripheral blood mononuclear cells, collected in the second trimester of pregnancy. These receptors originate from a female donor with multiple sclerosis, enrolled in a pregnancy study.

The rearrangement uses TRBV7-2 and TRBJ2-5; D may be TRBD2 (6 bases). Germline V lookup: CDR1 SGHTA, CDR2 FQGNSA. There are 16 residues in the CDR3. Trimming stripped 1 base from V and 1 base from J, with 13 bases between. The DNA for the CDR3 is TGTGCCAGCAGCTTAGTGGTAGGCGGGGCCCAAGAGACCCAGTACTTC. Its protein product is CASSLVVGGAQETQYF.

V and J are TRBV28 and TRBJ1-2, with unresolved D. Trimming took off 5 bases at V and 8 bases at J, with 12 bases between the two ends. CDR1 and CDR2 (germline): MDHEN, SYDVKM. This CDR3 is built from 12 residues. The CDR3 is CASSTRARGYTF. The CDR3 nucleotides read TGTGCCAGCAGTACCAGAGCTAGGGGCTACACCTTC.

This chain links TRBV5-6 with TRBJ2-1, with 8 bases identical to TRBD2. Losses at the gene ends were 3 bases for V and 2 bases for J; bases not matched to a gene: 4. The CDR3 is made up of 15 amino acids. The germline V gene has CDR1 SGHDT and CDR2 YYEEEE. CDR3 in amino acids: CASSSTSETYNEQFF. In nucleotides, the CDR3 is TGTGCCAGCAGCTCGACTAGCGAGACCTACAATGAGCAGTTCTTC.

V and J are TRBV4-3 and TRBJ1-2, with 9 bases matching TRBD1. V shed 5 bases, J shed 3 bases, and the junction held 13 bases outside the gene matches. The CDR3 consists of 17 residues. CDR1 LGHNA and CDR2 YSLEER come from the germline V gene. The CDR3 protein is CASSFLNPGQGDYGYTF. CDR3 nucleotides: TGCGCCAGCAGCTTCCTTAATCCGGGACAGGGAGACTATGGCTACACCTTC.

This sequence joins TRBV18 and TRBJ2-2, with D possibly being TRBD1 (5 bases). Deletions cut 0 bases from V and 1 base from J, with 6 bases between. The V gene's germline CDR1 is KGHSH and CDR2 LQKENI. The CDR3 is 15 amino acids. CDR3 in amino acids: CASSPPGLNTGELFF. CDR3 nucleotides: TGTGCCAGCTCACCACCGGGGCTGAACACCGGGGAGCTGTTTTTT.

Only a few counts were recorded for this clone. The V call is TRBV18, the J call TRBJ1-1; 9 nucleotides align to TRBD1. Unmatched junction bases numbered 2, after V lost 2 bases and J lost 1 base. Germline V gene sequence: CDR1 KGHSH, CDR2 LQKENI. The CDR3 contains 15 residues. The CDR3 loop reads CASSPRQGGNTEAFF. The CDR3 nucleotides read TGTGCCAGCTCACCAAGACAGGGGGGGAACACTGAAGCTTTCTTT. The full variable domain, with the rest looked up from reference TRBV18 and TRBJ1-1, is NAGVMQNPRHLVRRRGQEARLRCSPMKGHSHVYWYRQLPEEGLKFMVYLQKENIIDESGMPKERFSAEFPKEGPSILRIQQVVRGDSAAYFCASSPRQGGNTEAFFGQGTRLTVV.

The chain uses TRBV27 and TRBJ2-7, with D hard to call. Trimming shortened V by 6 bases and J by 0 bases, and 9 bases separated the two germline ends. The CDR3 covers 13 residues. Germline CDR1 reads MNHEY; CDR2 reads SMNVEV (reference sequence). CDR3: CASRSTSSYEQYF. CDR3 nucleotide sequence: TGTGCCAGCAGGTCTACGAGCTCCTACGAGCAGTACTTC.

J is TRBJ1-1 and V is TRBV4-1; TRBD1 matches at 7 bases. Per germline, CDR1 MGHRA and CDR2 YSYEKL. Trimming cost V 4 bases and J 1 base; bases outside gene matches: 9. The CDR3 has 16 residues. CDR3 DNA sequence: TGCGCCAGCAGCCCATCAAGGACAGGATCGAACACTGAAGCTTTCTTT. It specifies CASSPSRTGSNTEAFF.